The T cell receptor beta chain described here comes from a study of brain metastases from non-small cell lung cancer. The study's findings and limits: Expanded T-cell clones appeared in more than 60% of brain metastases over primaries.

Here immunoSEQ multiplex PCR was the method, and the copy in TCRdb shows in-frame clones only, minus some. The top ten hold 4.1% of the sample, which has thousands of clones, roughly 80% seen once. Germline CDR1 and CDR2: SGHKS and YYEKEE (reference sequence). Trimming took off 4 bases at V and 5 bases at J, with 18 bases between the two ends. This CDR3 spans 16 amino acids. On this clone: Its antigen is still unknown.

The gene calls are TRBV5-5 and TRBJ1-4, with D perhaps matching TRBD1 (6 bases). The sequence was collected from a donor at least 40 years old with non-small cell lung cancer. Sequenced sample: primary lung tumor tissue. The DNA for the CDR3 is TGTGCCAGCAGCGCGGGACACTCCGTGGGGAATGAAAAACTGTTTTTT. As protein: CASSAGHSVGNEKLFF.